The present TCR beta chain was sequenced within a study of T cell responses to AZD1222 COVID-19 vaccine. The method was immunoSEQ multiplex PCR; TCRdb's version includes in-frame clones alone and lacks a portion of them. The sample holds tens of thousands of clones, about 91% seen once. The source material was peripheral blood, sampled on day 0 of AZD1222 vaccination. The sequence was obtained from an adult in good health.

The CDR3 nucleotides read TGTGCCACCAGGGGGGGGCGGGGTCGCACAGATACGCAGTATTTT. Its translation: CATRGGRGRTDTQYF. The chain couples TRBV24-1 to TRBJ2-3, with TRBD2 as a possible D gene (7 bases). The CDR3 is 15 amino acids. Germline V gives CDR1 KGHDR, CDR2 SFDVKD. Trimming cost V 7 bases and J 1 base, with 14 bases left between them.